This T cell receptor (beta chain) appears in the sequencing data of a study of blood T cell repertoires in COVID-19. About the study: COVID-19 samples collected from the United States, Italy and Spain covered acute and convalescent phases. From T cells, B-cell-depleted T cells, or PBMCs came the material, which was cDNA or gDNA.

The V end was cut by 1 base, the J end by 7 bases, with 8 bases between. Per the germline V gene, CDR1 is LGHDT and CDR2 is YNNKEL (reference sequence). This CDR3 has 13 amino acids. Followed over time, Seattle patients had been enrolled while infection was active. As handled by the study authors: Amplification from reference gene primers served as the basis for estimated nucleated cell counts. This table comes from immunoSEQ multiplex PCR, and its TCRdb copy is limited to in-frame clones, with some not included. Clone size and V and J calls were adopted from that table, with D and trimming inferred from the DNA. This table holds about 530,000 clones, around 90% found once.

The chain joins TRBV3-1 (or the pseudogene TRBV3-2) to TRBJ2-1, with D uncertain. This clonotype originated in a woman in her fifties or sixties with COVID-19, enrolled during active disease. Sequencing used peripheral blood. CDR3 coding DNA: TGTGCCAGCAGCCAAGGGAGAGCTAATGAGCAGTTCTTC. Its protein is CASSQGRANEQFF.